The source of this T cell receptor (beta chain) is a study of T-cell reconstitution after alpha-beta-depleted transplantation in children. Germline CDR1 SEHNR, CDR2 FQNEAQ (reference sequence). The CDR3 runs 15 residues. V lost 3 bases and J lost 7, with 18 bases in between. Preparation of the TCRbeta library involved a method that used unique molecular identifiers. Using its own MiXCR run on the PCR reads, TCRdb lists one record per CDR3 protein. The data hold a few hundred thousand distinct CDR3 sequences, with approximately 9.9% observed a single time. Regarding this clonotype: Being one base from a much bigger clone, this may be a read error.

The receptor's source is a human donor who donated a stem cell graft to a child with SCID. V usage is TRBV7-9 and J usage is TRBJ1-2; maybe TRBD1 (6 bases). The sample in question was PBMCs from the stem cell graft donor, obtained from the stem cell graft. CDR3 residues: CASSFQQGGTCGYTF. CDR3 DNA sequence: TGTGCCAGCAGCTTTCAACAGGGAGGGACCTGTGGCTACACCTTC.